These T cell receptor beta chains were read from a single sample in a study of identical twins' blood T cells. MiXCR, run by TCRdb on the 5' RACE reads, gives a single entry per CDR3 protein. The sample consists of 350,000 to 400,000 distinct CDR3 sequences, over 25% of them appearing once. The source material was PBMCs. Receptor source: a woman between 18 and 50 years old in good health. CDR3s include the opening cysteine and the closing phenylalanine or tryptophan. A D gene is named only where the DNA matches it firmly. Clone size is stated in some rows and not others, as once, few, many or a class when expanded.

j_call | d_call | v_call | clone_size | cdr3_aa | cdr3_nt
TRBJ1-1 | . | TRBV29-1 | . | CSAGSMDTEAFF | TGCAGCGCGGGAAGTATGGACACTGAAGCTTTCTTT
TRBJ1-2 | . | TRBV4-1 | few | CASSQDLSREYGYTF | TGCGCCAGCAGCCAAGATCTAAGCAGAGAGTATGGCTACACCTTC
TRBJ1-1 | TRBD1 | TRBV11-3 | . | CASSLDSLGGPLTTEAFF | TGTGCCAGCAGCTTAGATTCCTTAGGGGGCCCTTTAACAACTGAAGCTTTCTTT
TRBJ1-2 | . | TRBV9 | few | CASSGQGRMHYGYTF | TGTGCCAGCAGCGGCCAAGGGCGGATGCACTATGGCTACACCTTC
TRBJ2-3 | . | TRBV7-2 | . | CASSQQGFTDTQYF | TGTGCCAGCAGCCAACAAGGCTTCACAGATACGCAGTATTTT
TRBJ2-3 | TRBD2 | TRBV3-1 | few | CASSQGLAGDTQYF | TGTGCCAGCAGCCAAGGACTAGCAGGGGATACGCAGTATTTT
TRBJ2-1 | . | TRBV9 | . | CASSVVRGEQFF | TGTGCCAGCAGCGTAGTGCGGGGTGAGCAGTTCTTC
TRBJ2-3 | . | TRBV30 | . | CAWSVSTDTQYF | TGTGCCTGGAGTGTGTCTACGGATACGCAGTATTTT
TRBJ1-4 | TRBD1 | TRBV20-1 | . | CSASSPGQGATNEKLFF | TGCAGTGCTAGCAGTCCGGGACAGGGGGCCACTAATGAAAAACTGTTTTTT
TRBJ2-7 | . | TRBV6-5 | once | CASRHRGGPYEQYF | TGTGCCAGCAGACATCGAGGAGGGCCCTACGAGCAGTACTTC
TRBJ1-2 | . | TRBV7-9 | . | CAGSIKDSYGYTF | TGTGCCGGCAGCATAAAGGACAGTTATGGCTACACCTTC
TRBJ2-1 | . | TRBV27 | few | CASIGSGLYNEQFF | TGTGCCAGCATCGGCTCTGGACTATACAATGAGCAGTTCTTC
TRBJ2-3 | . | TRBV3-1 | few | CASSPPPPGADTQYF | TGTGCCAGCAGCCCGCCGCCGCCTGGGGCAGATACGCAGTATTTT
TRBJ1-5 | TRBD1 | TRBV20-1 | . | CSAWTGVSNQPQHF | TGCAGTGCTTGGACAGGGGTCAGCAATCAGCCCCAGCATTTT
TRBJ1-3 | . | TRBV19 | . | CAGSIEVAGNTIYF | TGTGCCGGTAGTATAGAGGTTGCTGGAAACACCATATATTTT
TRBJ2-7 | . | TRBV7-9 | . | CASSLAGQAEQYF | TGTGCCAGCAGCTTAGCTGGGCAGGCCGAGCAGTACTTC
TRBJ1-4 | TRBD1 | TRBV20-1 | few | CSAKNRGRFATNEKLFF | TGCAGTGCTAAGAACAGGGGGCGTTTTGCTACTAATGAAAAACTGTTTTTT
TRBJ1-2 | . | TRBV28 | few | CASRNRDGQHGYTF | TGTGCCAGCAGAAACCGAGACGGACAGCATGGCTACACCTTC
TRBJ1-5 | TRBD1 | TRBV7-2 | few | CASSLKTGANQPQHF | TGTGCCAGCAGCTTAAAGACAGGGGCGAATCAGCCCCAGCATTTT
TRBJ1-2 | . | TRBV29-1 | . | CSVGPLSGYTF | TGCAGCGTTGGGCCGCTCTCTGGCTACACCTTC
TRBJ2-7 | . | TRBV29-1 | many | CSVGDAVYEQYF | TGCAGCGTTGGAGACGCGGTCTACGAGCAGTACTTC
TRBJ1-3 | . | TRBV7-2 | few | CASSAQLSSGNTIYF | TGTGCCAGCAGCGCTCAGCTATCCTCTGGAAACACCATATATTTT
TRBJ2-4 | . | TRBV6-5 | many | CASSYSVQSANIQYF | TGTGCCAGCAGTTACTCGGTCCAGAGTGCAAACATTCAGTACTTC
TRBJ2-1 | . | TRBV5-1 | . | CASSSTAGALNEQFF | TGCGCCAGCAGCTCTACGGCGGGGGCCCTCAATGAGCAGTTCTTC
TRBJ2-7 | . | TRBV11-2 | . | CASSPRASRNEQYF | TGTGCCAGCAGCCCCAGGGCTTCTCGGAACGAGCAGTACTTC
TRBJ1-5 | . | TRBV27 | . | CASSLFGTTAKNQPQHF | TGTGCCAGCAGTTTATTCGGAACCACAGCGAAGAATCAGCCCCAGCATTTT
TRBJ1-4 | . | TRBV6-6 | many | CASSYQGPEKLFF | TGTGCCAGCAGTTACCAAGGGCCAGAAAAACTGTTTTTT
TRBJ2-3 | . | TRBV25-1 | few | CASTLSGDTQYF | TGTGCCAGCACTCTTTCAGGAGATACGCAGTATTTT
TRBJ2-5 | TRBD2 | TRBV5-6 | . | CASSPHGLAGSQYF | TGTGCCAGCAGTCCACACGGACTAGCGGGATCACAGTACTTC
TRBJ2-1 | TRBD2 | TRBV5-5 | . | CGSSLGLVNEQFF | TGTGGCAGCAGCTTGGGACTAGTCAATGAGCAGTTCTTC
TRBJ2-1 | . | TRBV20-1 | . | CSARGQPNEQFF | TGCAGTGCTAGAGGGCAGCCCAATGAGCAGTTCTTC
TRBJ2-5 | . | TRBV20-1 | many | CSASSETQYF | TGCAGTGCTTCCTCGGAGACCCAGTACTTC
TRBJ2-3 | . | TRBV5-6 | . | CASSSTGAGTDTQYF | TGTGCCAGCAGCTCGACAGGCGCGGGCACAGATACGCAGTATTTT
TRBJ1-3 | . | TRBV7-9 | . | CASSFNRRTSGNTVYF | TGTGCCAGCAGCTTTAACAGACGGACCTCTGGAAACACCGTATATTTT
TRBJ1-5 | . | TRBV2 | . | CARGGTGNEPQHF | TGTGCCAGGGGGGGTACGGGAAATGAGCCCCAGCATTTT
TRBJ2-7 | . | TRBV6-5 | few | CASSYSGSNSYEQYF | TGTGCCAGCAGTTACTCGGGCAGCAACTCCTACGAGCAGTACTTC
TRBJ2-2 | TRBD2 | TRBV20-1 | few | CSARVAGAVGELFF | TGCAGTGCTAGAGTTGCGGGAGCGGTCGGGGAGCTGTTTTTT
TRBJ2-2 | . | TRBV2 | . | CASCRTRENTGGLFF | TGTGCCAGCTGTCGGACACGGGAGAACACCGGGGGGCTGTTTTTT
TRBJ1-3 | . | TRBV7-2 | . | CASSPSRGSSGNTIYF | TGTGCCAGCAGCCCCAGTCGGGGCAGCTCTGGAAACACCATATATTTT
TRBJ1-3 | . | TRBV5-6 | few | CAKPPSYPSGNTIYF | TGTGCCAAACCACCGAGTTATCCCTCTGGAAACACCATATATTTT
TRBJ1-2 | . | TRBV5-1 | . | CAGSLGVPYGYTF | TGCGCCGGCAGCTTGGGGGTCCCCTATGGCTACACCTTC
TRBJ2-3 | TRBD2 | TRBV5-1 | . | CASSGTAGIGTDTQYF | TGCGCCAGCAGCGGAACAGCGGGGATCGGCACAGATACGCAGTATTTT
TRBJ1-1 | . | TRBV7-8 | few | CASSLTTEAFF | TGTGCCAGCAGCTTGACGACTGAAGCTTTCTTT
TRBJ1-3 | . | TRBV6-6 | . | CASTPAGNTIYF | TGTGCCAGCACTCCAGCTGGAAACACCATATATTTT
TRBJ1-5 | . | TRBV20-1 | few | CSAPLSGRNQPQHF | TGCAGTGCTCCCCTGTCAGGGAGGAATCAGCCCCAGCATTTT
TRBJ2-5 | . | TRBV20-1 | few | CSARRLLLETQYF | TGCAGTGCACGGAGGCTCCTACTAGAGACCCAGTACTTC
TRBJ1-1 | . | TRBV9 | many | CASSVVGSLNTEAFF | TGTGCCAGCAGCGTAGTGGGCAGCTTGAACACTGAAGCTTTCTTT